Below are 17 T cell receptor beta chains sequenced from a single sample in a study of blood T cell repertoires in COVID-19. Sequencing used immunoSEQ multiplex PCR; TCRdb keeps in-frame clones, though not all of them. The sample consists of over 25,000 clones, roughly nine tenths of them appearing once. The material sequenced was peripheral blood. The receptors stem from a man aged 60 to 75 with acute or convalescent COVID-19.

The chain couples TRBV11-1 to TRBJ2-1; 10 nucleotides match TRBD2. CDR1 SGHAT and CDR2 FQDESV come from the germline V gene (reference sequence). This CDR3 region has 15 residues. V lost 5 bases to trimming and J lost 7 bases; unmatched junction nucleotides: 8. The CDR3 bases are TGTGCCAGCAGCCTTAGCGGGAGGACAGATAATGAGCAGTTCTTC. Amino acids: CASSLSGRTDNEQFF. Variable domain in full (rest from reference TRBV11-1 and TRBJ2-1): EAEVAQSPRYKITEKSQAVAFWCDPISGHATLYWYRQILGQGPELLVQFQDESVVDDSQLPKDRFSAERLKGVDSTLKIQPAELGDSAMYLCASSLSGRTDNEQFFGPGTRLTVL.

This clone has a single count. This sequence joins TRBV11-2 and TRBJ2-1; 9 bases map to TRBD1. V was clipped by 5 bases and J by 7 bases; unmatched bases: 9. The CDR3 runs to 15 residues. Per germline, CDR1 SGHAT and CDR2 FQNNGV. CDR3 protein: CASSRRDRARNEQFF. The DNA of the CDR3 is TGTGCCAGCAGCAGAAGGGACAGGGCGCGGAATGAGCAGTTCTTC.

The chain carries TRBV9 and TRBJ2-7, with no clear D. V was pared by 1 base and J by 6 bases, with 11 bases between. This CDR3 spans 13 amino acids. CDR1 is SGDLS, CDR2 YYNGEE, per germline. DNA for the CDR3: TGTGCCAGCAGCGTAAGGAGAGTCGGCGAGCAGTACTTC. Translated: CASSVRRVGEQYF.

This clone appeared a few times. The gene calls are TRBV7-6 and TRBJ1-3; 7 bases match TRBD1. V gave up 5 bases and J gave up 8 bases; unmatched junction bases: 15. The CDR3 loop spans 16 amino acids. CDR1 is SGHVS, CDR2 FNYEAQ, per germline. Here the CDR3 reads CASSRGTALEMDTIYF. As DNA, the CDR3 is TGTGCCAGCAGCCGCGGGACAGCTCTGGAAATGGACACCATATATTTT. Complete variable domain (other parts from reference TRBV7-6 and TRBJ1-3): GAGVSQSPRYKVTKRGQDVALRCDPISGHVSLYWYRQALGQGPEFLTYFNYEAQQDKSGLPNDRFSAERPEGSISTLTIQRTEQRDSAMYRCASSRGTALEMDTIYFGEGSWLTVV.

The V gene is TRBV5-1, the J gene TRBJ2-1; TRBD2 agrees at 9 bases. The germline V gene encodes CDR1 SGHRS and CDR2 YFSETQ. This CDR3 has 17 residues. Trimming took 4 bases from V and 5 from J; bases not matched to a gene: 13. The CDR3: CASSPLGEREVNNEQFF. In nucleotides, the CDR3 is TGCGCCAGCAGCCCCTTAGGCGAGCGGGAGGTTAACAATGAGCAGTTCTTC. Supplemented by reference TRBV5-1 and TRBJ2-1, the full variable domain reads KAGVTQTPRYLIKTRGQQVTLSCSPISGHRSVSWYQQTPGQGLQFLFEYFSETQRNKGNFPGRFSGRQFSNSRSEMNVSTLELGDSALYLCASSPLGEREVNNEQFFGPGTRLTVL.

For the CDR3, the DNA is TGTGCCAGCAGCTTGGAGAGGTTCTCCTACAATGAGCAGTTCTTC. Protein product: CASSLERFSYNEQFF. The chain couples TRBV5-5 to TRBJ2-1; D uncertain. The CDR3 sequence is 15 residues long. Germline values: CDR1 SGHKS, CDR2 YYEKEE (reference sequence). V lost 0 bases to trimming and J lost 0 bases, with 7 bases between them.

This chain joins TRBV5-1 and TRBJ2-7; possibly TRBD1 for D (5 bases). The germline CDR1 and CDR2 sequences are SGHRS and YFSETQ. This CDR3 spans 14 amino acids. Trimming took 4 bases from V and 6 from J, leaving 17 bases between them. The CDR3 nucleotides are TGCGCCAGCAGCAACCCAAGGGGATCTGGCGAGCAGTACTTC. This gives the protein CASSNPRGSGEQYF.

A few counts support this clone. The rearrangement links TRBV5-1 to TRBJ1-2; D perhaps matches TRBD1 (5 bases). This CDR3 contains 11 residues. Germline values: CDR1 SGHRS, CDR2 YFSETQ. V was pared by 5 bases and J by 10 bases, with 12 bases between. The CDR3 here is CASRQDRYYTF. The CDR3 bases are TGCGCCAGCAGACAAGACAGATACTACACCTTC.

The V and J genes are TRBV15 and TRBJ2-7; the D gene is possibly TRBD1 (8 bases). CDR1 and CDR2 (germline): LNHNV, YYDKDF (reference sequence). The CDR3 spans 15 residues. Trimming shortened V by 3 bases and J by 6 bases, and 18 bases separated the two germline ends. Here the CDR3 DNA reads TGTGCCACCAGCAGGGGGGGGACAGGCTCATCCGAGCAGTACGTC. Amino acid sequence: CATSRGGTGSSEQYV.

J is TRBJ2-7 and V is TRBV4-1, with a possible D match to TRBD1 (6 bases). The germline V gene encodes CDR1 MGHRA and CDR2 YSYEKL. The germline V and J ends were trimmed by 4 bases and 4 bases, with 20 bases remaining between them. CDR3 length: 16 amino acids. The CDR3 reads CASSRESGGQGYEQYF. CDR3 bases: TGCGCCAGCAGCCGGGAATCTGGGGGACAAGGGTACGAGCAGTACTTC.

This clone was observed a single time. V gene TRBV27 combines with J gene TRBJ1-2; 8 positions match TRBD1. This CDR3 region has 15 residues. Trimming took 5 bases from V and 4 from J; bases not matched to a gene: 9. Germline loops: CDR1 MNHEY, CDR2 SMNVEV (reference sequence). In DNA form, the CDR3 reads TGTGCCAGCAGTCCTTGGACAGGGTTCAGCTATGGCTACACCTTC. Residues: CASSPWTGFSYGYTF.

The chain has TRBV28 and TRBJ1-1, with D maybe TRBD1 (6 bases). V shed 5 bases and J shed 4 bases, with 14 bases lying between them. This CDR3 spans 14 amino acids. The V gene's germline CDR1 is MDHEN and CDR2 SYDVKM. CDR3 DNA sequence: TGTGCCAGCAGTGTCCAGGGGATTCTCACTGAAGCTTTCTTT. As protein: CASSVQGILTEAFF.

The chain joins TRBV9 to TRBJ1-1; D remains ambiguous. Germline-derived CDR1 and CDR2 are SGDLS and YYNGEE. The V and J ends lost 2 bases and 5 bases respectively, with 16 bases between them. The CDR3 has 15 amino acids. Written as DNA, the CDR3 is TGTGCCAGCAGCGTTTCAGTGGAGTTGAGGACTGAAGCTTTCTTT. The encoded protein is CASSVSVELRTEAFF. The whole variable domain, filled in from reference TRBV9 and TRBJ1-1, reads DSGVTQTPKHLITATGQRVTLRCSPRSGDLSVYWYQQSLDQGLQFLIQYYNGEERAKGNILERFSAQQFPDLHSELNLSSLELGDSALYFCASSVSVELRTEAFFGQGTRLTVV.

The rearrangement joins TRBV5-1 to TRBJ1-4, with 8 bases matching TRBD1. The CDR3 is 17 residues long. Germline V CDR1 and CDR2: SGHRS, YFSETQ. The J segment lost 7 bases and the V segment lost 0 bases, leaving 11 bases of the junction unmatched. CDR3 DNA sequence: TGCGCCAGCAGCTTGGGGACAGGGTGGGGAGAGGCTGAAAAACTGTTTTTT. Encoded protein: CASSLGTGWGEAEKLFF.

The J gene is TRBJ2-3, the V gene TRBV4-3; tentatively, D is TRBD1 (5 bases). CDR1 is LGHNA, CDR2 YSLEER, per germline. The CDR3 has 15 residues. Trimming shortened V by 0 bases and J by 1 base, and 8 bases separated the two germline ends. The CDR3 DNA is TGCGCCAGCAGCCAAGAGCAGGGTGGCACAGATACGCAGTATTTT. Protein sequence: CASSQEQGGTDTQYF.

The rearrangement joins TRBV29-1 to TRBJ1-2; 11 nucleotides line up with TRBD1. Per germline, CDR1 SQVTM and CDR2 ANQGSEA. The CDR3 totals 13 residues. V was clipped by 6 bases and J by 7 bases; unmatched bases: 7. CDR3 sequence: CSVPGTGGPGYTF. The CDR3, as DNA: TGCAGCGTGCCCGGGACAGGGGGTCCTGGCTACACCTTC.

This chain joins TRBV9 and TRBJ2-7; D may be TRBD2 (6 bases). Looked up from germline, CDR1 is SGDLS and CDR2 is YYNGEE. The CDR3 totals 15 residues. The V end lost 2 bases, the J end lost 2 bases, and 14 bases lay between the germline ends. CDR3 residues: CASSVGGGRTYEQYF. For the CDR3, the DNA is TGTGCCAGCAGCGTCGGGGGAGGAAGAACCTACGAGCAGTACTTC.